This T cell receptor (beta chain) was identified in a study of T cell responses to AZD1222 COVID-19 vaccine. Study context: Combined were second doses at about 4 or about 12 weeks.

TCRdb's copy holds only in-frame clones and misses some; the assay was immunoSEQ multiplex PCR. Here the sample spans about 150,000 clones, roughly nine tenths being singletons. This CDR3 region has 19 residues. The study, taken as a whole, reports: Repertoire sampling occurred only after the peak T cell response. Among the donors, most were white British and more were female, and clonal diversity was possibly underestimated.

For this clone: What it binds is not known.

V usage is TRBV21-1 and J usage is TRBJ2-6; the DNA was not compared with TRBD2, the D call given in the table. TRBV21-1 is described as a pseudogene. This material consisted of peripheral blood, taken on day 0 of AZD1222 vaccination. The clonotype originates from an adult in good health. The CDR3 DNA follows: TGTGCCAGCAGCAGTGGGACTAGCGGGGGGTCCTCTGGGGCCAACGTCCTGACTTTC. Its translation: CASSSGTSGGSSGANVLTF.